This T cell receptor beta chain was observed in a study of T cells after somatic rescue of genetic block. The method was immunoSEQ multiplex PCR; TCRdb's version includes in-frame clones alone and lacks a portion of them. The sample consists of thousands of clones, about 80% of them appearing once. Trimming stripped 9 bases from V and 2 bases from J, with 11 bases between. CDR1 WNHNN and CDR2 SYGVQD come from the germline V gene (reference sequence). The CDR3 is 12 amino acids. The chain employs TRBV10-1 and TRBJ2-7, with a weak D call TRBD2 (6 bases). Sequencing was performed on peripheral blood mononuclear cells (PBMCs). The clonotype originates from a boy aged 5-17 years. The CDR3 DNA sequence: TGCGCCAGTTACGAGCGGGCCTACGAGCAGTACTTC. Translated, it gives CASYERAYEQYF.